Presented here are 8 T cell receptor beta chains from one specimen sequenced in a study of T cell repertoires in cytomegalovirus infection. TCRdb reprocessed the reads with MiXCR, giving one entry per CDR3 protein. The profile shows around 350,000 distinct CDR3 sequences, approximately 18% of them singletons. The sample consisted of PBMCs. These receptors came from a human donor in good health (CMV status not recorded). Some clones in this sample may be carry-over from other donors' samples.

V is TRBV29-1 and J is TRBJ2-1, with 13 positions matching TRBD2. J lost 5 bases, V lost 7 bases, and 5 bases had no gene match. The CDR3 is 14 residues long. Germline V gives CDR1 SQVTM, CDR2 ANQGSEA. As DNA, the CDR3 is TGCAGCGCCGACGGACTAGCGGGGGACAATGAGCAGTTCTTC. Translating gives CSADGLAGDNEQFF.

The rearrangement uses TRBV11-3 and TRBJ2-1; no clear D gene. V lost 5 bases to trimming and J lost 5 bases, with 13 bases between them. This CDR3 has 14 residues. The germline V gene encodes CDR1 SGHNT and CDR2 YENEEA. CDR3 loop: CASSPTGRDNEQFF. Written as DNA, the CDR3 is TGTGCCAGCAGCCCTACCGGACGGGACAATGAGCAGTTCTTC.

In this sample, this clonotype turned up a few times. The chain carries TRBV24-1 and TRBJ1-5; 7 nucleotides agree with TRBD1. This CDR3 comprises 14 residues. Germline CDR1 is KGHDR and CDR2 is SFDVKD. V lost 9 bases to trimming and J lost 5 bases; unmatched junction nucleotides: 9. CDR3: CATSGTDSDQPQHF. The CDR3 nucleotides are TGTGCCACCTCCGGGACAGACTCGGATCAGCCCCAGCATTTT.

V usage is TRBV11-2 and J usage is TRBJ2-4; a weak D match, TRBD2 (5 bases). This CDR3 has 14 amino acids. Germline-derived CDR1 and CDR2 are SGHAT and FQNNGV. Trimming took off 2 bases at V and 4 bases at J, with 9 bases between the two ends. CDR3 nucleotides: TGTGCCAGCAGCTTATCCCAGCGGAAAAACATTCAGTACTTC. Residues: CASSLSQRKNIQYF.

This clonotype was seen a few times. This chain connects TRBV3-1 to TRBJ1-2, with TRBD1 matching 7 bases. Trimming cost V 5 bases and J 9 bases; bases outside gene matches: 18. The germline gives CDR1 LGHDT, CDR2 YNNKEL (reference sequence). The CDR3 is made up of 16 amino acids. For the CDR3, the DNA is TGTGCCAGCAGCTTTCTGACAGGGAGCATACTGTTAAGCTACACCTTC. Its protein is CASSFLTGSILLSYTF.

About this clonotype itself: The junction does not match germline at one end; this may be a read error. The chain links TRBV20-1 to TRBJ1-5, with D perhaps TRBD1 (6 bases). The CDR3 totals 13 residues. CDR1 is DFQATT, CDR2 SNEGSKA, per germline (reference sequence). This CDR3 is CSVRGGGGKPQHF. The CDR3 region has the DNA TGCAGTGTTAGAGGGGGAGGGGGGAAGCCCCAGCATTTT.

The rearrangement links TRBV10-3 to TRBJ2-6; unclear D gene. Deletions cut 4 bases from V and 0 bases from J, with 7 bases between. The CDR3 is 15 residues long. CDR1 and CDR2 (germline): ENHRY, SYGVKD. The DNA for the CDR3 is TGTGCCATCAGTGGACGGCTCTCTGGGGCCAACGTCCTGACTTTC. As protein: CAISGRLSGANVLTF.

The J gene is TRBJ1-5, the V gene TRBV2; 8 bases agree with TRBD1. This CDR3 has 12 amino acids. J was trimmed by 15 bases and V by 4 bases; bases with no gene match: 8. CDR1 SNHLY and CDR2 FYNNEI come from the germline V gene. The CDR3 nucleotides read TGTGCCAGCAGTGGGGTCGTGGACAGGGTGCATTTT. Translation gives CASSGVVDRVHF. Using reference TRBV2 and TRBJ1-5 for the parts outside the CDR3, the full variable domain is EPEVTQTPSHQVTQMGQEVILRCVPISNHLYFYWYRQILGQKVEFLVSFYNNEISEKSEIFDDQFSVERPDGSNFTLKIRSTKLEDSAMYFCASSGVVDRVHFGDGTRLSIL.